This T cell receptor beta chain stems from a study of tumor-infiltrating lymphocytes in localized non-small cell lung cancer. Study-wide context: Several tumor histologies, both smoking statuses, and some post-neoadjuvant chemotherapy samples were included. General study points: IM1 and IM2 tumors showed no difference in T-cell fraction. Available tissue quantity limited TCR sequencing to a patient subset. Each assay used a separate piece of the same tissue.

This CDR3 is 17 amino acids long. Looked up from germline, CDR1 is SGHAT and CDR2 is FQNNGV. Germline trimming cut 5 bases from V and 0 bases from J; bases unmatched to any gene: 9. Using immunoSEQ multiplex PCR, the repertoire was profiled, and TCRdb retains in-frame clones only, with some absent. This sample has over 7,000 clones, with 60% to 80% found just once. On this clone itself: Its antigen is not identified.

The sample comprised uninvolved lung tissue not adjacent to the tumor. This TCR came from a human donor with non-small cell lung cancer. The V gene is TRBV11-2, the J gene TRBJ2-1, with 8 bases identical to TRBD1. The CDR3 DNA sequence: TGTGCCAGCAGCCCCCAGACAGGGGCGACCTCCTACAATGAGCAGTTCTTC. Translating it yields CASSPQTGATSYNEQFF.